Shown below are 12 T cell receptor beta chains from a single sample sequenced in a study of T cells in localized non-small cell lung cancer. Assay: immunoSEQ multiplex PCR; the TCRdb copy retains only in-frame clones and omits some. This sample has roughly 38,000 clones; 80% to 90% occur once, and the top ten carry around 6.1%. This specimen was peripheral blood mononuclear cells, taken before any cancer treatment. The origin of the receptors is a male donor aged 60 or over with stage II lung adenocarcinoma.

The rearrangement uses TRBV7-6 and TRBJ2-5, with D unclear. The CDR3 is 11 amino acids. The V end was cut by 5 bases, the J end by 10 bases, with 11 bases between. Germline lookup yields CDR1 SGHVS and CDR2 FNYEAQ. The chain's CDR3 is CASSPSVVQYF. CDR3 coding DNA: TGTGCCAGCAGCCCCTCGGTGGTCCAGTACTTC.

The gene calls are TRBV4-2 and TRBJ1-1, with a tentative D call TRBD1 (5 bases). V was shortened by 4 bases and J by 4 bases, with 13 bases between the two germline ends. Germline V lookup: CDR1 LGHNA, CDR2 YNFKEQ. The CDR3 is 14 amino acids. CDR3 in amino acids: CASSPPGVPTEAFF. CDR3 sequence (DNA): TGTGCCAGCAGCCCCCCGGGGGTTCCCACTGAAGCTTTCTTT.

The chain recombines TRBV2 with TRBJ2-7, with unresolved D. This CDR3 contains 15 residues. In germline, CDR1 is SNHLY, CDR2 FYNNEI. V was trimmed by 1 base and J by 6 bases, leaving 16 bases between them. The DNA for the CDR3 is TGTGCCAGCAGTGAAGGACACGACCGAACTATCGAGCAGTACTTC. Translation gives CASSEGHDRTIEQYF.

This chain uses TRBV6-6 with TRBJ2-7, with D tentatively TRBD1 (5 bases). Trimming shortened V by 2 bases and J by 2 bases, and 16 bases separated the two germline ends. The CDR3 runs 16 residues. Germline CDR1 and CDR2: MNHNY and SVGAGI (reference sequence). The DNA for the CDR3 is TGTGCCAGCAGTTACCCCTGGGGCATGCGCACCTACGAGCAGTACTTC. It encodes CASSYPWGMRTYEQYF.

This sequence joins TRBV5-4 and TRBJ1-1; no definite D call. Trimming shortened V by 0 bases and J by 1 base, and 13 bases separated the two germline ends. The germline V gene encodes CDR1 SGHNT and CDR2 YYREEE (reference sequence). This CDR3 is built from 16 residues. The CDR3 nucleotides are TGTGCCAGCAGCTTGGTGGGCCAGATCCCGAACACTGAAGCTTTCTTT. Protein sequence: CASSLVGQIPNTEAFF.

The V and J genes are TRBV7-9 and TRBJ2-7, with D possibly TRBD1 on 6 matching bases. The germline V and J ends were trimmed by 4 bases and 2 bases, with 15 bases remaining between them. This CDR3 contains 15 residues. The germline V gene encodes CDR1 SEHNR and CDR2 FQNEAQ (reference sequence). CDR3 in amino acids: CASSSGTDSTYEQYF. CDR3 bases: TGTGCCAGCAGCTCTGGGACGGACAGCACCTACGAGCAGTACTTC.

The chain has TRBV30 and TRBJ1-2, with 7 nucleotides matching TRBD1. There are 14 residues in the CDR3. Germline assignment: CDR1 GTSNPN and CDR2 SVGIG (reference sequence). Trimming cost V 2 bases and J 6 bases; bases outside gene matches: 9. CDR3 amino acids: CAWSTNRGHNGYTF. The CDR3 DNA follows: TGTGCCTGGAGTACCAACAGGGGACATAATGGCTACACCTTC.

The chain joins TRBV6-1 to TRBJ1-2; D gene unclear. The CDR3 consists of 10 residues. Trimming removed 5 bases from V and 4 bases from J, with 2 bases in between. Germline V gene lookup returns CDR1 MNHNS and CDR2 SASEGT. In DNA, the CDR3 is TGTGCCAGCAGTTTCTATGGCTACACCTTC. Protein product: CASSFYGYTF.

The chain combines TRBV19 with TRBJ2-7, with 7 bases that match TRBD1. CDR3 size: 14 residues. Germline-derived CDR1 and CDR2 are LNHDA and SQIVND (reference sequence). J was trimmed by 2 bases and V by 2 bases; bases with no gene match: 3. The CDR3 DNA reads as TGTGCCAGTAGTATACAGACAGGGCCCTACGAGCAGTACTTC. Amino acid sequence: CASSIQTGPYEQYF.

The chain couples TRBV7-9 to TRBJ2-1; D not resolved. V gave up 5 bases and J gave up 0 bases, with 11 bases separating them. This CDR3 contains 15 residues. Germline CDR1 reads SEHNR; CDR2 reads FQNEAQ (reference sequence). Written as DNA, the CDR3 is TGTGCCAGCAGCCTCAGGCAAAGCTCCTACAATGAGCAGTTCTTC. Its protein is CASSLRQSSYNEQFF.

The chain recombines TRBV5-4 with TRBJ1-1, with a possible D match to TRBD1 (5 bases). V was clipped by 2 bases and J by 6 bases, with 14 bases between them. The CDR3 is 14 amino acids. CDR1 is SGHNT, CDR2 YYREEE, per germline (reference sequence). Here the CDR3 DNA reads TGTGCCAGCAGCTTTGTGCAGGGAAGGGCTGAAGCTTTCTTT. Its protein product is CASSFVQGRAEAFF.

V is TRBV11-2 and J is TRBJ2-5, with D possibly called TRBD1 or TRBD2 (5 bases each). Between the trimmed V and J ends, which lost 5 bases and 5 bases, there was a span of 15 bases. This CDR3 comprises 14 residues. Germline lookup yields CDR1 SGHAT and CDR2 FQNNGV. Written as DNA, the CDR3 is TGTGCCAGCAGCCCCCGGGGCAGGTGGGAGACCCAGTACTTC. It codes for CASSPRGRWETQYF.